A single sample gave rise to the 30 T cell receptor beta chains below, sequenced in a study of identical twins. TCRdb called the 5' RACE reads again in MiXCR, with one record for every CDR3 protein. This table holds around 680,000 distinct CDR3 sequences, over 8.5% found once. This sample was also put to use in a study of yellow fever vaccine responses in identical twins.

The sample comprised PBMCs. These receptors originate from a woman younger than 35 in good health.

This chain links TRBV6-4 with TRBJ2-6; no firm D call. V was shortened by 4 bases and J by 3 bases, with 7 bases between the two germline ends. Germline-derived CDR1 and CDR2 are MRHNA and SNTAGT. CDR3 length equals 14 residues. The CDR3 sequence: CASSGEHGANVLTF. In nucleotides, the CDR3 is TGTGCCAGCAGTGGCGAGCATGGGGCCAACGTCCTGACTTTC.

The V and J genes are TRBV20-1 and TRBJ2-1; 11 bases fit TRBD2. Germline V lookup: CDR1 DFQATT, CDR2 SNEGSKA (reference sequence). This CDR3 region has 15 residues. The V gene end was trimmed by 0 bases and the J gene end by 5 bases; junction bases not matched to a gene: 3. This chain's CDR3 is CSARDLAGGHNEQFF. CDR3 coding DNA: TGCAGTGCTAGAGACCTAGCGGGGGGACACAATGAGCAGTTCTTC.

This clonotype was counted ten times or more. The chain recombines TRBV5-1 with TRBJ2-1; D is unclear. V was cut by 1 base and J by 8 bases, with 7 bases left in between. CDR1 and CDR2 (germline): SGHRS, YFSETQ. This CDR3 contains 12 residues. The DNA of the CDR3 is TGCGCCAGCAGCTTGCCCGGAGATGAGCAGTTCTTC. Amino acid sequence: CASSLPGDEQFF.

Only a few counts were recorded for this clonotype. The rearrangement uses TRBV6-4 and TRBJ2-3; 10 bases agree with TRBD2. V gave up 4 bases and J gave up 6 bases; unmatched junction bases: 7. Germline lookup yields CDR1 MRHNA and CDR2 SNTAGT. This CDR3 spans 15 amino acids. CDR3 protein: CASSVLAGESDTQYF. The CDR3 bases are TGTGCCAGCAGTGTTCTAGCGGGAGAATCGGATACGCAGTATTTT.

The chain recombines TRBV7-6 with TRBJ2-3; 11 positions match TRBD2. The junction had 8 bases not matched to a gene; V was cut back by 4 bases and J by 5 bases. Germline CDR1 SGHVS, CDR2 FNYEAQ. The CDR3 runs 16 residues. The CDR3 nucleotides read TGTGCCAGCAGCTCGCTACGGACTAGCGGGCAAGATACGCAGTATTTT. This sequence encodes CASSSLRTSGQDTQYF.

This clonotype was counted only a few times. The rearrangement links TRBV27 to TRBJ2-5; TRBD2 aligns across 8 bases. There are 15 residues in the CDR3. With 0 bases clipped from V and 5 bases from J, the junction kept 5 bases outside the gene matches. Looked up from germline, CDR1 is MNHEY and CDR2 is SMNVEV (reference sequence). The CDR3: CASSLSSGVEETQYF. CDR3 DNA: TGTGCCAGCAGTTTATCTAGCGGGGTGGAGGAGACCCAGTACTTC.

The chain's CDR3 is CASSWTGGNTYEQYF. The CDR3, as DNA: TGTGCCAGCAGTTGGACAGGGGGGAACACCTACGAGCAGTACTTC. J is TRBJ2-7 and V is TRBV27; 10 positions match TRBD1. Germline V CDR1 and CDR2: MNHEY, SMNVEV (reference sequence). V was pared by 4 bases and J by 2 bases, with 5 bases of the junction left unmatched. The CDR3 covers 15 residues.

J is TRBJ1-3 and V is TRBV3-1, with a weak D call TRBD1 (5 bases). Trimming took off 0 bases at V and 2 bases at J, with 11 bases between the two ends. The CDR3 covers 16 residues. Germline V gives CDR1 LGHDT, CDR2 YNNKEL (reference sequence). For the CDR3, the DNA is TGTGCCAGCAGCCAAGATCTGGCAGGGACTGGAAACACCATATATTTT. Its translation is CASSQDLAGTGNTIYF.

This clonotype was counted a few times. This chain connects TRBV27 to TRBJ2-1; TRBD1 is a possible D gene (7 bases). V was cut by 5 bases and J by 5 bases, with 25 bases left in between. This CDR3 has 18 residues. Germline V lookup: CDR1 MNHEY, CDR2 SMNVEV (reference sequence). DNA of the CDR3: TGTGCCAGCAGTCCACGCGGGACAGTAGCTCGATTTGACAATGAGCAGTTCTTC. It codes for CASSPRGTVARFDNEQFF.

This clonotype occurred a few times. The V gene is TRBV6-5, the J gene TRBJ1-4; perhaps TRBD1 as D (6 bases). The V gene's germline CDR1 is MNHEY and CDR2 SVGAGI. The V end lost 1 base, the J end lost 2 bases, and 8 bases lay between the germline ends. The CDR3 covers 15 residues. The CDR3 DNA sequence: TGTGCCAGCAGTTACTTGGGGGCGACTAATGAAAAACTGTTTTTT. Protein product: CASSYLGATNEKLFF.

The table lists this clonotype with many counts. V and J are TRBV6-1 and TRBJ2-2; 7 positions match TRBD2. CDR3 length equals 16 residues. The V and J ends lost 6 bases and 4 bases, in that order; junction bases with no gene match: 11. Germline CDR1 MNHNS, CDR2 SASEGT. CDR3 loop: CASSQDGTTPTGELFF. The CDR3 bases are TGTGCCAGCAGCCAAGACGGGACTACCCCCACCGGGGAGCTGTTTTTT.

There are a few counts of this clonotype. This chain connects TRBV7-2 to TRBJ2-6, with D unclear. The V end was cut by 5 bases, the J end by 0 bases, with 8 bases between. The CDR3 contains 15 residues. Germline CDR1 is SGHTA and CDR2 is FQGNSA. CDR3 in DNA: TGTGCCAGCAGCCCCGTTTCCTCTGGGGCCAACGTCCTGACTTTC. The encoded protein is CASSPVSSGANVLTF.

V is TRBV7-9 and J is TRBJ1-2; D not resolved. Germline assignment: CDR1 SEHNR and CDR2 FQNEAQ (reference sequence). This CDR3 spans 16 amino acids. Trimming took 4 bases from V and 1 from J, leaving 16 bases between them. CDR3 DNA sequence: TGTGCCAGCAGCTCTGACCTATTTCTCTTTAACTATGGCTACACCTTC. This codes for CASSSDLFLFNYGYTF.

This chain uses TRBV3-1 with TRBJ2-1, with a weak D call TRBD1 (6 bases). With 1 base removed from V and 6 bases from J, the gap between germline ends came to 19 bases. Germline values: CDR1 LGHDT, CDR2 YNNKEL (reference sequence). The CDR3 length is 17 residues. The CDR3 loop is CASSQGVFWGPGNEQFF. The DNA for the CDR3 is TGTGCCAGCAGCCAAGGGGTTTTTTGGGGGCCGGGCAATGAGCAGTTCTTC.

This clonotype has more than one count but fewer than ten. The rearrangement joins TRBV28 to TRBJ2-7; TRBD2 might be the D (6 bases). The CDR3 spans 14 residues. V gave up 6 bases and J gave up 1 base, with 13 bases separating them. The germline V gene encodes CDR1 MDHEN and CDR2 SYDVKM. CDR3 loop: CASSRRALSYEQYF. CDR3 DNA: TGTGCCAGCAGCAGGAGGGCCTTGTCCTACGAGCAGTACTTC.

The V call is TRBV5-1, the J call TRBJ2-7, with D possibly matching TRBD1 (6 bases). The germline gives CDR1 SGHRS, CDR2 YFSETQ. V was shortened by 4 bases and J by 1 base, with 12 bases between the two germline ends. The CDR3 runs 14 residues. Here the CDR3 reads CASSRGSGSYEQYF. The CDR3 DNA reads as TGCGCCAGCAGCAGGGGGTCCGGGTCCTACGAGCAGTACTTC.

The CDR3 DNA follows: TGTGCCAGCTCACCACGGAGGTCAGGGAAACTGGACGAGCAGTACTTC. Translating gives CASSPRRSGKLDEQYF. The chain joins TRBV18 to TRBJ2-7; D possibly matches TRBD1 or TRBD2 (5 bases each). CDR1 and CDR2 from the germline V gene are KGHSH and LQKENI. V lost 1 base to trimming and J lost 5 bases, with 18 bases between them. This CDR3 is built from 16 residues.

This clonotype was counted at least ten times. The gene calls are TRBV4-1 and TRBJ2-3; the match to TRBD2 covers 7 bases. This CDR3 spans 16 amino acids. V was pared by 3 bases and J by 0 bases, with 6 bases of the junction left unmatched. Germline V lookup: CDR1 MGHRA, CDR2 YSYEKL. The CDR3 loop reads CASSHVLAPSTDTQYF. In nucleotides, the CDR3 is TGCGCCAGCAGCCACGTACTAGCGCCTAGCACAGATACGCAGTATTTT.

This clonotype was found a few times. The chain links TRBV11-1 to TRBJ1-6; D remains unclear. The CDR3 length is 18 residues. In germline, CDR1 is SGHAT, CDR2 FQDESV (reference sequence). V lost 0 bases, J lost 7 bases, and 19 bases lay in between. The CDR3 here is CASSLASGGSDGNSPLHF. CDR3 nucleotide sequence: TGTGCCAGCAGCTTAGCGAGCGGAGGGAGTGACGGGAATTCACCCCTCCACTTT.

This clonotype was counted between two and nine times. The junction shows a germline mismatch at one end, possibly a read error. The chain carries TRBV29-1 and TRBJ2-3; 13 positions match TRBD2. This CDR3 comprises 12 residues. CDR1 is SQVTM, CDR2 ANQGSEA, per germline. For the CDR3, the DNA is TGCAGCGTCGAACCACCCGGGACTAGCGGGGATTTT. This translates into CSVEPPGTSGDF.

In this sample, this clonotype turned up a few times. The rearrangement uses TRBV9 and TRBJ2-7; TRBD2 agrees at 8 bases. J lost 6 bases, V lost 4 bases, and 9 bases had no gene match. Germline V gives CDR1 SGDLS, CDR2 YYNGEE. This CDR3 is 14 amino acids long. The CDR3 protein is CASSSRGGQSEQYF. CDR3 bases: TGTGCCAGCAGCTCCCGGGGGGGCCAATCCGAGCAGTACTTC.

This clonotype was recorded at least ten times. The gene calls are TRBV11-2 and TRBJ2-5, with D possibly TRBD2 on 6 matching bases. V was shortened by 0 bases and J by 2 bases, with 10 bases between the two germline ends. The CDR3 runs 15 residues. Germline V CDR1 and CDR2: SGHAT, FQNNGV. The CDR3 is CASSLDRGLQETQYF. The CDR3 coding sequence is TGTGCCAGCAGCTTAGATCGTGGACTACAAGAGACCCAGTACTTC.

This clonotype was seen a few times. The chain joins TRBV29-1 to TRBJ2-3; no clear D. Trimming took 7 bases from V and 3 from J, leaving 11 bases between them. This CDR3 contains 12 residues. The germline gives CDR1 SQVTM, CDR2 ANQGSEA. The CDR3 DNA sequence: TGCAGCGCCGGAAGACTGACAGATACGCAGTATTTT. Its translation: CSAGRLTDTQYF.

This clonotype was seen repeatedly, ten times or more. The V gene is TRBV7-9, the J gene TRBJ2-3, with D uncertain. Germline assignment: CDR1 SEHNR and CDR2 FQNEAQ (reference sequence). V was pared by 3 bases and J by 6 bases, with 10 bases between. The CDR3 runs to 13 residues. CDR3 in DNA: TGTGCCAGCAGCTTGGCTCTCCGGGATACGCAGTATTTT. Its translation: CASSLALRDTQYF.

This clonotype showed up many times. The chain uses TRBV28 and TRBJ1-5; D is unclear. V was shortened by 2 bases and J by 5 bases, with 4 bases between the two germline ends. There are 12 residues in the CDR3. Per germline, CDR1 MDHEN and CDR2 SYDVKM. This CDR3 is CASSLLYQPQHF. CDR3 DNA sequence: TGTGCCAGCAGTTTACTCTATCAGCCCCAGCATTTT.

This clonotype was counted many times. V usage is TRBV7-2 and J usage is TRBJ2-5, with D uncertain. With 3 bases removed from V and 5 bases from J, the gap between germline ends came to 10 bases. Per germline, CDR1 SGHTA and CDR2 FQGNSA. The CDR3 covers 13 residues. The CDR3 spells CASSFRAAETQYF. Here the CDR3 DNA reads TGTGCCAGCAGCTTTAGGGCCGCGGAGACCCAGTACTTC.

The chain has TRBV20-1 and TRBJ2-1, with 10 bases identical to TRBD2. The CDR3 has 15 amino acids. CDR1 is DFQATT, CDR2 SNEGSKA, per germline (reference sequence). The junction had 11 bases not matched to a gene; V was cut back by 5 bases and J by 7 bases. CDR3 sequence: CSADPLAGVSNEQFF. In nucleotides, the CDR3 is TGCAGTGCTGATCCTCTAGCGGGAGTGTCAAATGAGCAGTTCTTC.

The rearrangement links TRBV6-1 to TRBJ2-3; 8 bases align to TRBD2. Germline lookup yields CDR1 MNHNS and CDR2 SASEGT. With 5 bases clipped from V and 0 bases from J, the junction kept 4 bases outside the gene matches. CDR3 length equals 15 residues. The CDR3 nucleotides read TGTGCCAGCAGTATGAGCGGGAGCAGCACAGATACGCAGTATTTT. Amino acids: CASSMSGSSTDTQYF.

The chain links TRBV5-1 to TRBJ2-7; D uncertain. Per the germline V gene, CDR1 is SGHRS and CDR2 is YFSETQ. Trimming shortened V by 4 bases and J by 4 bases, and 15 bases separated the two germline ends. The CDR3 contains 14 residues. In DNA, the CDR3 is TGCGCCAGCAGCACGACCCCGGGTTCGTACGAGCAGTACTTC. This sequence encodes CASSTTPGSYEQYF. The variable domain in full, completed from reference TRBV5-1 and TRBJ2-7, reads KAGVTQTPRYLIKTRGQQVTLSCSPISGHRSVSWYQQTPGQGLQFLFEYFSETQRNKGNFPGRFSGRQFSNSRSEMNVSTLELGDSALYLCASSTTPGSYEQYFGPGTRLTVT.

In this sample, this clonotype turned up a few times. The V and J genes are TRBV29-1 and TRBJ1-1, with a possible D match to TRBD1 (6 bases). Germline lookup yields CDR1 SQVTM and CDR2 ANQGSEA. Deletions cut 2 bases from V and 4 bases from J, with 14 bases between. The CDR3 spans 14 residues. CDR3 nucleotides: TGCAGCGTTGAACTACCAAGGGGGAGCACTGAAGCTTTCTTT. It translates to CSVELPRGSTEAFF.